Below, 17 T cell receptor beta chains from the same sample are listed, as sequenced in a study of Graves' ophthalmopathy and Graves' hyperthyroidism (dated by TCRdb to 2016 to 2019). Sequencing was carried out with an Illumina HiSeq 2000. For repertoire sequencing, the TCR beta CDR3 regions were amplified from RNA transcripts. The first round of RT-PCR was done with HTBI primers and the Qiagen OneStep RT-PCR kit, and was followed by a second round of multiplex PCR, then size selection and purification. TCRdb's own reprocessing of the public reads used fastp at Q25 and MiXCR and kept productive beta chains. Rows merge per CDR3 protein into single entries with the most common DNA and genes. The sample includes hundreds of thousands of distinct CDR3 sequences, with approximately 21% observed a single time. 7.1% of the sample is in the top ten clones. The sequenced material came from peripheral blood. These receptor sequences come from a young woman with stable Graves' hyperthyroidism. Some clones in this sample may be carry-over from other donors' samples. Donor details come from another sample of the same person, matched by shared clones.

This clonotype was counted at least ten times. The chain recombines TRBV27 with TRBJ2-6; D not resolved. There are 15 residues in the CDR3. Germline CDR1 and CDR2: MNHEY and SMNVEV (reference sequence). V gave up 4 bases and J gave up 2 bases, with 9 bases separating them. CDR3 bases: TGTGCCAGCAGTTCTTTCCCGCCTGGGGCCAACGTCCTGACTTTC. Amino acid sequence: CASSSFPPGANVLTF.

There are many counts of this clonotype. Possible read error: a much larger clone is one base away. The chain uses TRBV6-1 and TRBJ1-2, with 7 bases that match TRBD1. CDR1 and CDR2 (germline): MNHNS, SASEGT. V shed 1 base and J 8 bases; nucleotides not matched to a gene: 4. The CDR3 is made up of 13 amino acids. The CDR3 protein is CASSEEGAQGYTF. The CDR3 DNA follows: TGTGCCAGCAGTGAAGAGGGGGCGCAGGGCTACACCTTC.

This clonotype was seen repeatedly, ten times or more. The chain carries TRBV12-3 or TRBV12-4 and TRBJ2-6; 7 bases are shared with TRBD2. CDR3 length equals 16 residues. J was trimmed by 3 bases and V by 5 bases; bases with no gene match: 7. The CDR3 DNA follows: TGTGCCAGCAGTAGGACCGGGACTATTGGGGCCAACGTCCTGACTTTC. Translation: CASSRTGTIGANVLTF.

This clonotype was seen a few times. The chain uses TRBV28 and TRBJ2-7; 7 nucleotides match TRBD1. V shed 3 bases, J shed 7 bases, and the junction held 15 bases outside the gene matches. Looked up from germline, CDR1 is MDHEN and CDR2 is SYDVKM. The CDR3 totals 16 residues. The CDR3 DNA is TGTGCCAGCAGTTTCAACTCACAGGGGAGCTCTGGAGAGCAGTACTTC. This codes for CASSFNSQGSSGEQYF.

This clonotype was observed many times. The chain has TRBV27 and TRBJ2-7; 14 bases map to TRBD2. J lost 4 bases, V lost 3 bases, and 2 bases had no gene match. The germline gives CDR1 MNHEY, CDR2 SMNVEV (reference sequence). The CDR3 extends over 15 amino acids. This CDR3 reads CASSLRLAGGYEQYF. The CDR3 DNA sequence: TGTGCCAGCAGTTTGAGACTAGCGGGAGGGTACGAGCAGTACTTC.

This clonotype was recorded at least ten times. This sequence joins TRBV19 and TRBJ1-5; D uncertain. This CDR3 comprises 12 residues. Germline V gives CDR1 LNHDA, CDR2 SQIVND (reference sequence). The ends were cut back, 5 bases at V and 7 bases at J, with 9 bases in the middle. The CDR3 loop is CASSPYLQPQHF. The CDR3 nucleotides read TGTGCCAGTAGTCCCTACCTGCAGCCCCAGCATTTT.

This clonotype was detected ten times or more. This chain joins TRBV9 and TRBJ2-2; 11 nucleotides match TRBD2. This CDR3 comprises 16 residues. Germline V gives CDR1 SGDLS, CDR2 YYNGEE. The trim removed 3 bases at V and 4 bases at J, leaving 5 bases unmatched. Here the CDR3 reads CASSELAGEGTGELFF. In nucleotides, the CDR3 is TGTGCCAGCAGCGAACTAGCGGGAGAGGGCACCGGGGAGCTGTTTTTT.

This clonotype was observed many times. This chain links TRBV20-1 with TRBJ2-6; D is perhaps TRBD1 (6 bases). Germline V gene data show CDR1 as DFQATT and CDR2 as SNEGSKA (reference sequence). The germline V and J ends were trimmed by 3 bases and 2 bases, with 14 bases remaining between them. The CDR3 consists of 16 residues. The CDR3 loop reads CSASGRGVAGANVLTF. The CDR3 nucleotides are TGCAGTGCTAGCGGCAGGGGTGTAGCTGGGGCCAACGTCCTGACTTTC.

This clonotype showed up many times. The chain uses TRBV5-4 and TRBJ1-2; 7 bases match TRBD1. Germline-derived CDR1 and CDR2 are SGHNT and YYREEE (reference sequence). After removal of 3 bases from V and 0 bases from J, the junction contained 5 bases not matched to a gene. This CDR3 is 15 amino acids long. The CDR3 nucleotides are TGTGCCAGCAGCTCCTGGGACAGAGCTAACTATGGCTACACCTTC. This sequence encodes CASSSWDRANYGYTF. Filled out from reference TRBV5-4 and TRBJ1-2, the complete variable domain reads ETGVTQSPTHLIKTRGQQVTLRCSSQSGHNTVSWYQQALGQGPQFIFQYYREEENGRGNFPPRFSGLQFPNYSSELNVNALELDDSALYLCASSSWDRANYGYTFGSGTRLTVV.

The chain recombines TRBV11-2 with TRBJ2-5; D is ambiguous. CDR3 length: 14 residues. Germline loops: CDR1 SGHAT, CDR2 FQNNGV. V lost 7 bases, J lost 0 bases, and 12 bases lay in between. CDR3 in amino acids: CASTYEPYQETQYF. CDR3 nucleotide sequence: TGTGCCAGCACCTACGAACCGTACCAAGAGACCCAGTACTTC.

This clonotype has ten or more counts. The rearrangement links TRBV4-2 to TRBJ2-7, with 7 bases that match TRBD1. Losses at the gene ends were 1 base for V and 2 bases for J; bases not matched to a gene: 5. CDR3 size: 15 residues. Germline V gene sequence: CDR1 LGHNA, CDR2 YNFKEQ. The CDR3: CASSQGQGRTYEQYF. DNA for the CDR3: TGTGCCAGCAGCCAAGGACAGGGCAGGACCTACGAGCAGTACTTC.

This rearrangement joins TRBV20-1 to TRBJ2-7; maybe TRBD2 (7 bases). The CDR3 has 13 residues. Between the trimmed V and J ends, which lost 6 bases and 1 base, there was a span of 13 bases. From germline, CDR1 is DFQATT and CDR2 SNEGSKA (reference sequence). CDR3 nucleotide sequence: TGCAGTGCAGCGCGGGGGCCTTCCTACGAGCAGTACTTC. It encodes CSAARGPSYEQYF.

The chain employs TRBV6-1 and TRBJ2-7; 7 positions match TRBD1. Germline V gene lookup returns CDR1 MNHNS and CDR2 SASEGT. CDR3 length: 14 residues. Losses at the gene ends were 7 bases for V and 9 bases for J; bases not matched to a gene: 15. This CDR3 is CASKDRYEQVRQYF. The CDR3 coding sequence is TGTGCCAGCAAGGACAGGTACGAGCAGGTCCGGCAGTACTTC.

At least ten counts were recorded for this clonotype. The rearrangement joins TRBV6-1 to TRBJ2-7; TRBD2 aligns across 7 bases. J lost 6 bases, V lost 8 bases, and 4 bases had no gene match. The CDR3 contains 11 residues. Germline CDR1 is MNHNS and CDR2 is SASEGT. CDR3 nucleotide sequence: TGTGCCAGCCGGTCGGGGGGCGAGCAGTACTTC. Amino acids: CASRSGGEQYF.

This clonotype was observed many times. V is TRBV14 and J is TRBJ1-2; D possibly corresponds to TRBD1 (5 bases). The CDR3 covers 14 residues. The V end was cut by 5 bases, the J end by 3 bases, with 13 bases between. Germline V gene data show CDR1 as SGHDN and CDR2 as FVKESK. CDR3 loop: CASSSLGLDYGYTF. The CDR3 nucleotides are TGTGCCAGCAGCTCTTTGGGGCTAGACTATGGCTACACCTTC.

This clonotype was detected ten times or more. The chain has TRBV2 and TRBJ2-5; D is tentatively TRBD1 or TRBD2 (5 bases each). CDR3 length: 14 amino acids. Trimming cost V 6 bases and J 4 bases, with 15 bases left between them. CDR1 is SNHLY and CDR2 is FYNNEI in the germline V gene. This CDR3 is CASSVGVRAETQYF. CDR3 DNA: TGTGCCAGCAGCGTGGGGGTTCGGGCAGAGACCCAGTACTTC.

This clonotype was found a few times. This rearrangement joins TRBV20-1 to TRBJ2-7; TRBD2 matches at 8 bases. The V and J ends lost 0 bases and 0 bases, in that order; junction bases with no gene match: 4. Germline V gives CDR1 DFQATT, CDR2 SNEGSKA (reference sequence). The CDR3 consists of 15 residues. In nucleotides, the CDR3 is TGCAGTGCTAGAGAGTCAAGCGGGAGCTCCTACGAGCAGTACTTC. Its protein product is CSARESSGSSYEQYF.